One and the same sample provided the 18 T cell receptor beta chains below, sequenced in a study of cytomegalovirus exposure and HLA in healthy donors (dated by TCRdb to 2015 to 2018). The library relied on the immunoSEQ multiplex PCR assay. For the multiplex PCR, a mixture combining 60 forward primers for TCR Vbeta segments and 13 reverse primers for TCR Jbeta segments was used. TCRdb took this table from immuneACCESS and kept in-frame rearrangements with V and J called. Such tables lack part of the clones; where checked against another copy, unresolved V genes explain under half of the gap, and the rest is unexplained. In all, the sample holds more than 150,000 clones, and around 84% of those were seen once. Approximately 1.2% of the sample belongs to the ten largest clones. Specimen: PBMCs. These receptors were collected from a girl aged 2 to 9 in good health and CMV-seropositive.

The chain joins TRBV18 to TRBJ1-1; D perhaps matches TRBD1 (6 bases). Trimming removed 3 bases from V and 3 bases from J, with 11 bases in between. The germline V gene has CDR1 KGHSH and CDR2 LQKENI. The CDR3 extends over 14 amino acids. The CDR3 loop reads CASSPPHRDTEAFF. DNA of the CDR3: TGTGCCAGCTCACCCCCTCACAGGGACACTGAAGCTTTCTTT.

The rearrangement joins TRBV6-6 to TRBJ1-3; D remains unclear. Per the germline V gene, CDR1 is MNHNY and CDR2 is SVGAGI (reference sequence). The CDR3 loop spans 14 amino acids. Trimming left V 3 bases short and J 4 bases short, with 10 bases between. CDR3 coding DNA: TGTGCCAGCAGTTATCTCGACACAGGAAACACCATATATTTT. Protein product: CASSYLDTGNTIYF.

The genes are TRBV12-5 and TRBJ2-5; a weak D match, TRBD2 (7 bases). The CDR3 is made up of 17 amino acids. Deletions cut 1 base from V and 1 base from J, with 16 bases between. Germline CDR1 is LGHNT and CDR2 is FRNRAP. DNA of the CDR3: TGTGCTAGTGGTTTGGCGGGGGCGGGGGTCGCCCAAGAGACCCAGTACTTC. Translated, it gives CASGLAGAGVAQETQYF. The variable domain in full, with the rest retrieved from reference TRBV12-5 and TRBJ2-5, is DARVTQTPRHKVTEMGQEVTMRCQPILGHNTVFWYRQTMMQGLELLAYFRNRAPLDDSGMPKDRFSAEMPDATLATLKIQPSEPRDSAVYFCASGLAGAGVAQETQYFGPGTRLLVL.

The rearrangement links TRBV27 to TRBJ2-5; D perhaps matches TRBD2 (5 bases). CDR3 size: 13 residues. Germline CDR1 MNHEY, CDR2 SMNVEV (reference sequence). The V and J ends lost 5 bases and 11 bases respectively, with 18 bases between them. CDR3 nucleotide sequence: TGTGCCAGCAGTCTGGACCCGGCGGGTGAGCAGTACTTC. Translated, it gives CASSLDPAGEQYF.

The V and J genes are TRBV27 and TRBJ1-2; D remains ambiguous. This CDR3 is 15 amino acids long. The V gene lost 3 bases and the J gene lost 0 bases, with 11 bases spanning the gap. Germline lookup yields CDR1 MNHEY and CDR2 SMNVEV (reference sequence). The CDR3, as DNA: TGTGCCAGCAGTTTTTCCGCTACAGCTAACTATGGCTACACCTTC. This gives the protein CASSFSATANYGYTF.

This clone was detected a few times. The chain recombines TRBV6-1 with TRBJ2-2; no firm D call. The germline CDR1 and CDR2 sequences are MNHNS and SASEGT. The CDR3 is made up of 14 amino acids. V was pared by 4 bases and J by 4 bases, with 10 bases between. CDR3: CASSAFRGTGELFF. As DNA, the CDR3 is TGTGCCAGCAGTGCGTTTCGCGGCACCGGGGAGCTGTTTTTT.

The rearrangement uses TRBV6-5 and TRBJ1-2; no definite D call. Looked up from germline, CDR1 is MNHEY and CDR2 is SVGAGI. The CDR3 contains 13 residues. Between the trimmed V and J ends, which lost 6 bases and 7 bases, there was a span of 15 bases. The CDR3 DNA reads as TGTGCCAGCAGGGCGGATCTCCTATCTGGCTACACCTTC. Its translation: CASRADLLSGYTF.

This clone was seen only a few times. The chain recombines TRBV19 with TRBJ2-1, with 9 bases lining up with TRBD2. This CDR3 is 18 amino acids long. Germline V CDR1 and CDR2: LNHDA, SQIVND (reference sequence). The J segment lost 7 bases and the V segment lost 0 bases, leaving 13 bases of the junction unmatched. CDR3 residues: CASSIEFVASGVKNEQFF. For the CDR3, the DNA is TGTGCCAGTAGTATAGAGTTCGTGGCTAGCGGGGTTAAGAATGAGCAGTTCTTC.

The genes are TRBV4-1 and TRBJ2-3; TRBD2 matches 8 bases. V lost 4 bases, J lost 0 bases, and 12 bases stayed unmatched. Germline CDR1 is MGHRA and CDR2 is YSYEKL. The CDR3 consists of 18 residues. For the CDR3, the DNA is TGCGCCAGCAGCCCACTGCCAACTAGCGGACCTAGCACAGATACGCAGTATTTT. Translating gives CASSPLPTSGPSTDTQYF.

The chain has TRBV11-2 and TRBJ2-7, with 7 bases identical to TRBD2. V lost 5 bases and J lost 0; bases outside the gene matches: 7. The germline V gene has CDR1 SGHAT and CDR2 FQNNGV. CDR3 length: 15 amino acids. DNA of the CDR3: TGTGCCAGCAGCGCTCCGGGACTAAACTCCTACGAGCAGTACTTC. It codes for CASSAPGLNSYEQYF.

The rearrangement links TRBV6-1 to TRBJ1-1, with a tentative D call TRBD1 (5 bases). V dropped 1 base and J dropped 3 bases, with 12 bases sitting between them. The CDR3 runs to 15 residues. Per the germline V gene, CDR1 is MNHNS and CDR2 is SASEGT. The CDR3 region has the DNA TGTGCCAGCAGTGAAGATTGGGGCAGGTACACTGAAGCTTTCTTT. Translating gives CASSEDWGRYTEAFF.

The genes are TRBV5-6 and TRBJ1-1; no clear D. V lost 4 bases and J lost 0, with 10 bases in between. The CDR3 loop spans 14 amino acids. Germline V gene sequence: CDR1 SGHDT, CDR2 YYEEEE. CDR3 in DNA: TGTGCCAGCAGCCCGGGATTCATGAACACTGAAGCTTTCTTT. This sequence encodes CASSPGFMNTEAFF.

The count of this clone is one. The V call is TRBV12-5, the J call TRBJ2-1; maybe TRBD2 (6 bases). Trimming took off 7 bases at V and 5 bases at J, with 9 bases between the two ends. The CDR3 is 12 amino acids. In germline, CDR1 is LGHNT, CDR2 FRNRAP. CDR3: CASVGGHNEQFF. In nucleotides, the CDR3 is TGTGCTAGTGTCGGGGGTCACAATGAGCAGTTCTTC.

The rearrangement uses TRBV6-1 and TRBJ2-3; 8 nucleotides line up with TRBD1. Trimming at V came to 4 bases and at J to 1 base, leaving 7 bases not matched to a gene. Germline V lookup: CDR1 MNHNS, CDR2 SASEGT. The CDR3 runs to 16 residues. Written as DNA, the CDR3 is TGTGCCAGCAGTGGCGCAGGGGGCAGAGGCACAGATACGCAGTATTTT. Translating gives CASSGAGGRGTDTQYF.

The V gene is TRBV30, the J gene TRBJ2-1; 11 positions match TRBD2. The germline CDR1 and CDR2 sequences are GTSNPN and SVGIG (reference sequence). V lost 0 bases to trimming and J lost 6 bases; unmatched junction nucleotides: 16. CDR3 length equals 19 residues. CDR3 region: CAWSVPTTSGSASSNEQFF. The CDR3 nucleotides are TGTGCCTGGAGTGTCCCCACAACTAGCGGGAGTGCCTCGAGCAATGAGCAGTTCTTC. The full variable domain, in which reference TRBV30 and TRBJ2-1 provide the parts outside the CDR3, is SQTIHQWPATLVQPVGSPLSLECTVEGTSNPNLYWYRQAAGRGLQLLFYSVGIGQISSEVPQNLSASRPQDRQFILSSKKLLLSDSGFYLCAWSVPTTSGSASSNEQFFGPGTRLTVL.

The chain employs TRBV18 and TRBJ2-7, with D maybe TRBD1 (5 bases). V was clipped by 2 bases and J by 0 bases, with 11 bases between them. This CDR3 is built from 15 residues. From germline, CDR1 is KGHSH and CDR2 LQKENI. DNA for the CDR3: TGTGCCAGCTCACCATCGAAGGGGCTCTCCTACGAGCAGTACTTC. Its protein product is CASSPSKGLSYEQYF.

This sequence joins TRBV28 and TRBJ2-1; 11 nucleotides match TRBD2. With 5 bases clipped from V and 5 bases from J, the junction kept 11 bases outside the gene matches. The CDR3 is 17 amino acids. The germline gives CDR1 MDHEN, CDR2 SYDVKM. CDR3 in DNA: TGTGCCAGCAGTGTTAGCGGGAGGGCCCTCATGGACAATGAGCAGTTCTTC. This codes for CASSVSGRALMDNEQFF.

This chain joins TRBV7-9 and TRBJ1-1, with D possibly matching TRBD1 (6 bases). The CDR3 is 14 residues long. Per germline, CDR1 SEHNR and CDR2 FQNEAQ (reference sequence). The germline V and J ends were trimmed by 6 bases and 4 bases, with 15 bases remaining between them. CDR3 coding DNA: TGTGCCAGCAGTCCACAGGGACCGAGCACTGAAGCTTTCTTT. This encodes CASSPQGPSTEAFF. The full variable domain, rest sourced from reference TRBV7-9 and TRBJ1-1, is DTGVSQNPRHKITKRGQNVTFRCDPISEHNRLYWYRQTLGQGPEFLTYFQNEAQLEKSRLLSDRFSAERPKGSFSTLEIQRTEQGDSAMYLCASSPQGPSTEAFFGQGTRLTVV.